These 9 T cell receptor beta chains originate from one sample sequenced in a study of CD4 T cells in relation to SARS-CoV-2 and coronaviruses. Unexposed donor CD4+ T cells date from about 2011-2018, before the COVID-19 pandemic. Isolation of CD4+ T cells took place after about 10 days in culture. For these TCRs, the target antigens are not known. The method was immunoSEQ multiplex PCR; TCRdb's version includes in-frame clones alone and lacks a portion of them. The sample gives 17,000 or so clones, about four fifths of which show up once; 25% to 35% is in the top ten. Sequencing was performed on CD4+ T cells from PBMCs, cultured in vitro. Receptors were obtained from a human donor in good health.

J is TRBJ1-1 and V is TRBV12-3 or TRBV12-4; D is ambiguous. V lost 3 bases and J 7 bases, leaving 9 bases between the germline ends. This CDR3 region has 12 residues. The CDR3 coding sequence is TGTGCCAGCAGTTTCGGCAGAAATGAAGCTTTCTTT. Encoded protein: CASSFGRNEAFF.

The chain joins TRBV9 to TRBJ2-7; TRBD2 is a possible D gene (6 bases). CDR1 and CDR2 from the germline V gene are SGDLS and YYNGEE. V gave up 0 bases and J gave up 4 bases, with 14 bases separating them. This CDR3 region has 15 residues. CDR3 nucleotides: TGTGCCAGCAGCGTAGTGGGTGCGGGACTGTACGAGCAGTACTTC. Translating it yields CASSVVGAGLYEQYF.

The chain recombines TRBV14 with TRBJ2-1, with 9 bases aligning to TRBD1. CDR3 length: 17 residues. V shed 1 base, J shed 1 base, and the junction held 5 bases outside the gene matches. Per germline, CDR1 SGHDN and CDR2 FVKESK. The CDR3 loop is CASSQADRGWSYNEQFF. DNA for the CDR3: TGTGCCAGCAGCCAAGCGGACAGGGGTTGGTCCTACAATGAGCAGTTCTTC. The variable domain in full, with the rest retrieved from reference TRBV14 and TRBJ2-1, is EAGVTQFPSHSVIEKGQTVTLRCDPISGHDNLYWYRRVMGKEIKFLLHFVKESKQDESGMPNNRFLAERTGGTYSTLKVQPAELEDSGVYFCASSQADRGWSYNEQFFGPGTRLTVL.

This clone was counted a single time. The sample holds other DNA sequences that translate to the same CDR3. V is TRBV6-5 and J is TRBJ2-7, with TRBD1 matching 9 bases. The CDR3 is 13 residues long. Germline assignment: CDR1 MNHEY and CDR2 SVGAGI. Germline trimming cut 5 bases from V and 2 bases from J; bases unmatched to any gene: 1. CDR3 coding DNA: TGTGCCAGCAGTAGGGACAGGGCCTACGAGCAGTACTTC. Protein: CASSRDRAYEQYF.

This clone was detected a few times. The chain joins TRBV28 to TRBJ2-1, with D perhaps matching TRBD2 (5 bases). Trimming cost V 3 bases and J 0 bases, with 12 bases left between them. Germline V gives CDR1 MDHEN, CDR2 SYDVKM. The CDR3 sequence is 16 residues long. The DNA for the CDR3 is TGTGCCAGCAGTTTCGCCGGGGTAAGCTCCTACAATGAGCAGTTCTTC. It yields the protein CASSFAGVSSYNEQFF. Based on the CDR3 plus reference TRBV28 and TRBJ2-1, the full variable domain is DVKVTQSSRYLVKRTGEKVFLECVQDMDHENMFWYRQDPGLGLRLIYFSYDVKMKEKGDIPEGYSVSREKKERFSLILESASTNQTSMYLCASSFAGVSSYNEQFFGPGTRLTVL.

This sequence joins TRBV4-1 and TRBJ2-7; 9 bases map to TRBD2. V shed 0 bases and J 3 bases; nucleotides not matched to a gene: 12. The V gene's germline CDR1 is MGHRA and CDR2 YSYEKL. There are 18 residues in the CDR3. CDR3 sequence: CASSQEEGTSLTRYEQYF. In DNA, the CDR3 is TGCGCCAGCAGCCAAGAAGAGGGGACTAGCTTGACCCGCTACGAGCAGTACTTC.

The chain recombines TRBV29-1 with TRBJ2-7; the D gene is possibly TRBD2 (5 bases). CDR1 is SQVTM and CDR2 is ANQGSEA in the germline V gene. This CDR3 has 12 residues. V lost 7 bases, J lost 2 bases, and 12 bases lay in between. CDR3 amino acids: CSARESAYEQYF. Here the CDR3 DNA reads TGCAGCGCTCGGGAAAGCGCCTACGAGCAGTACTTC.

The chain combines TRBV6-1 with TRBJ1-1, with D possibly matching TRBD1 (5 bases). Germline values: CDR1 MNHNS, CDR2 SASEGT. V was cut by 2 bases and J by 1 base, with 11 bases left in between. The CDR3 is made up of 15 amino acids. This CDR3 reads CASSEFGGENTEAFF. The DNA for the CDR3 is TGTGCCAGCAGTGAATTTGGAGGGGAGAACACTGAAGCTTTCTTT.

The rearrangement uses TRBV10-1 and TRBJ2-1; TRBD2 might be the D (6 bases). The germline V gene has CDR1 WNHNN and CDR2 SYGVQD (reference sequence). V was shortened by 6 bases and J by 7 bases, with 22 bases between the two germline ends. The CDR3 extends over 16 amino acids. CDR3 sequence: CASRNETSRSGNEQFF. The DNA for the CDR3 is TGCGCCAGCAGAAATGAAACTAGCCGATCAGGTAATGAGCAGTTCTTC.